A selection of T cell receptor beta chains follows, all from one sample in a study of T cell changes during pregnancy in multiple sclerosis. The protocol was immunoSEQ multiplex PCR, while the TCRdb copy is restricted to in-frame clones and leaves out a portion. The sample lists almost 25,000 clones, 70% to 90% occurring once. Material: CD4+ T cells from peripheral blood mononuclear cells, obtained in the first trimester of pregnancy. The receptor set was obtained from a female donor in good health, enrolled as a control in a pregnancy study. Each CDR3 is given with its conserved first and last residue. Fields, in order: clone size, V gene, D gene, J gene, CDR3 DNA, CDR3 protein. A D gene is named only where the DNA matches it firmly. For some rows the clone size is stated as once, few or many, or as a class when expanded; others skip it.

-,TRBV5-4,TRBD1,TRBJ1-1,TGTGCCAGCAACCAGGGACAGCTGAACACTGAAGCTTTCTTT,CASNQGQLNTEAFF
-,TRBV18,TRBD1,TRBJ1-4,TGTGCCAGCTCCCCTCGGGACAGGGCCGAAAAACTGTTTTTT,CASSPRDRAEKLFF
-,TRBV5-1,-,TRBJ1-3,TGCGCCAGCAGCTTGACCTCAGGGGCTTCCTCTGGAAACACCATATATTTT,CASSLTSGASSGNTIYF
-,TRBV30,-,TRBJ1-5,TGTGCCTGGAGTGTTCAAGGGGATCAGCCCCAGCATTTT,CAWSVQGDQPQHF
-,TRBV18,-,TRBJ1-3,TGTGCCAGCTCACCCCTGGATCCGGGACACAAGAGCTCTGGAAACACCATATATTTT,CASSPLDPGHKSSGNTIYF
-,TRBV27,TRBD2,TRBJ2-3,TGTGCCAGCAGTTTCACCGGGACTAGGTACACAGATACGCAGTATTTT,CASSFTGTRYTDTQYF
-,TRBV5-5,TRBD2,TRBJ2-3,TGTGCCAGCAGCCTGGGGGAGGGTTCTACGCAGTATTTT,CASSLGEGSTQYF
-,TRBV19,-,TRBJ2-1,TGTGCCAGTAGTATCCTCAGGGGTGGTGAGCAGTTCTTC,CASSILRGGEQFF
-,TRBV9,-,TRBJ2-3,TGTGCCAGCACCGCGGGAACTCGGGGAGATACGCAGTATTTT,CASTAGTRGDTQYF
-,TRBV7-2,TRBD1,TRBJ2-1,TGTGCCAGCAGCCGAACAGGGGGCGACTACAATGAGCAGTTCTTC,CASSRTGGDYNEQFF
once,TRBV10-1,TRBD2,TRBJ2-3,TGCGCCAGCAGTAATATGCGGCGGGGGGGCGCAGATACGCAGTATTTT,CASSNMRRGGADTQYF
-,TRBV5-1,-,TRBJ2-3,TGCGCCAGCAGCCTGGACAGTAACACAGATACGCAGTATTTT,CASSLDSNTDTQYF
-,TRBV5-4,TRBD1,TRBJ1-2,TGTGCCAGCAGCTTGGGAAGCGGGACAGGGGGGGACTATGGCTACACCTTC,CASSLGSGTGGDYGYTF
-,TRBV5-6,-,TRBJ2-5,TGTGCCAGCAGCCCATCAGAGCGGACTTGGAGGGAGACCCAGTACTTC,CASSPSERTWRETQYF
-,TRBV19,-,TRBJ1-2,TGTGCCAGTAGTATATTTCTGGACGCGACAGGCTATGGCTACACCTTC,CASSIFLDATGYGYTF
-,TRBV6-5,TRBD1,TRBJ2-1,TGTGCCAGCAGGCCGCAGGGGGTCGGTCGGGATGAGCAGTTCTTC,CASRPQGVGRDEQFF
-,TRBV7-6,TRBD2,TRBJ2-7,TGTGCCAGCAGCTTAGAGCTAGCGGGATCTCACGAGCAGTACTTC,CASSLELAGSHEQYF
-,TRBV30,-,TRBJ2-3,TGTGCCTGGAGTGTAAGAAGTCGGGATACGCAGTATTTT,CAWSVRSRDTQYF
-,TRBV19,-,TRBJ1-5,TGTGCCAGTATGGTAGACGGTGGGGCCAACCAGCCCCAGCATTTT,CASMVDGGANQPQHF
-,TRBV7-8,TRBD1,TRBJ2-2,TGTGCCAGCAGCTCAGACAGGGTTATCACCGGGGAGCTGTTTTTT,CASSSDRVITGELFF
few,TRBV10-3,-,TRBJ1-1,TGTGCCATCAGAGGCGGGGAAGCTGAAGCTTTCTTT,CAIRGGEAEAFF
-,TRBV19,TRBD1,TRBJ1-5,TGTGCCAGTAGGGGACAGGCCGGCAATCAGCCCCAGCATTTT,CASRGQAGNQPQHF
-,TRBV28,-,TRBJ2-1,TGTGCCAGCAGCCCCAGCTCCTACAATGAGCAGTTCTTC,CASSPSSYNEQFF
-,TRBV5-1,-,TRBJ2-2,TGCGCCAGCAGCTTCCTGAACACCGGGGAGCTGTTTTTT,CASSFLNTGELFF
-,TRBV7-3,-,TRBJ1-2,TGTGCCAGCAGCTTAGGCCCGGACAGTAACTATGGCTACACCTTC,CASSLGPDSNYGYTF
-,TRBV5-4,-,TRBJ1-5,TGTGCCAGCAGCTTGGGAGGAGGAACTAGCAATCAGCCCCAGCATTTT,CASSLGGGTSNQPQHF
-,TRBV2,TRBD2,TRBJ2-1,TGTGCCAGCATACGCGGGGGGAACAATGAGCAGTTCTTC,CASIRGGNNEQFF
few,TRBV5-1,TRBD1,TRBJ2-7,TGCGCCAGCAAGGGGGCGGGCGAGGGTTCCGAGCAGTACTTC,CASKGAGEGSEQYF
-,TRBV6-1,TRBD1,TRBJ1-2,TGTGCCAGCAGTGCGGACAGGGGGCCTTATGGCTACACCTTC,CASSADRGPYGYTF
-,TRBV15,TRBD1,TRBJ2-6,TGTGCCACCAGCACTCAGATCGGACAGGAAATCTCTGGGGCCAACGTCCTGACTTTC,CATSTQIGQEISGANVLTF
-,TRBV7-8,-,TRBJ1-5,TGTGCCAGCAGCCCTAGTTCAGGGGAAGGCCAGCCCCAGCATTTT,CASSPSSGEGQPQHF
-,TRBV5-6,TRBD2,TRBJ2-2,TGTGCCAGCAACGCCGGGGGGACCGGGGAGCTGTTTTTT,CASNAGGTGELFF
-,TRBV10-3,-,TRBJ2-2,TGTGCCATCAGTGCTCTAGCAGACACCGGGGAGCTGTTTTTT,CAISALADTGELFF
-,TRBV20-1,-,TRBJ2-5,TGCAGTGCTGGACAGGAGACCCAGTACTTC,CSAGQETQYF
-,TRBV14,-,TRBJ1-1,TGTGCCAGCAACCGACAGAACACTGAAGCTTTCTTT,CASNRQNTEAFF
-,TRBV2,TRBD1,TRBJ2-5,TGTGCCAGCAGACAACAGGGGTATCGGGAGACCCAGTACTTC,CASRQQGYRETQYF
-,TRBV21-1,-,TRBJ2-2,TGTGCCAGCAGCACCGATCTTTTGACAGGCCCGAACACCGGGGAGCTGTTTTTT,CASSTDLLTGPNTGELFF
-,TRBV2,TRBD1,TRBJ1-6,TGTGCCAGCAGGGGGACAGGGAGCTCCTATAATTCACCCCTCCACTTT,CASRGTGSSYNSPLHF
few,TRBV10-3,TRBD2,TRBJ2-1,TGTGCCATCAGTGGCGGCGGGAGCGGGGGCGAGCAGTTCTTC,CAISGGGSGGEQFF
-,TRBV6-5,TRBD1,TRBJ2-2,TGTGCCAGCAGATCCTGGGACAGGGAGGCCGGGGAGCTGTTTTTT,CASRSWDREAGELFF
-,TRBV2,-,TRBJ1-1,TGTGCCAGCAGTGATTTCGGGATTTCGGACACTGAAGCTTTCTTT,CASSDFGISDTEAFF